This T cell receptor beta chain was profiled in a study of T cells in Graves' hyperthyroidism and ophthalmopathy. Overall study: Sampling of peripheral blood happened at initial diagnosis, prior to any treatment. Study observations and caveats: Most thyroid-expanded clonotypes above 0.001 were also found in blood. Ophthalmopathy was identified by the model a median around 5.9 months ahead of onset.

The authors obtained PBMCs from roughly 10 ml of fresh peripheral blood. This clonotype has at least ten counts. Its antigen remains unknown. The V gene end was trimmed by 2 bases and the J gene end by 5 bases; junction bases not matched to a gene: 8. Looked up from germline, CDR1 is DFQATT and CDR2 is SNEGSKA (reference sequence). The CDR3 totals 15 residues. RNA transcripts gave rise to amplified TCR beta CDR3 regions. First-round RT-PCR targeting the TCR CDR3 was performed with the HTBI primer set. TCRdb reprocessed the multiplex PCR reads via MiXCR and lists one record per CDR3 protein. The sample includes roughly 180,000 distinct CDR3 sequences, about a tenth of them seen just once.

The chain is built from TRBV20-1 and TRBJ2-5; 10 bases agree with TRBD2. Material for sequencing was blood. This receptor was taken from a young woman with Graves' hyperthyroidism that later progressed to Graves' ophthalmopathy. In DNA, the CDR3 is TGCAGTGCTAGAACGACTAGCGGGTCACACGAGACCCAGTACTTC. Encoded protein: CSARTTSGSHETQYF.